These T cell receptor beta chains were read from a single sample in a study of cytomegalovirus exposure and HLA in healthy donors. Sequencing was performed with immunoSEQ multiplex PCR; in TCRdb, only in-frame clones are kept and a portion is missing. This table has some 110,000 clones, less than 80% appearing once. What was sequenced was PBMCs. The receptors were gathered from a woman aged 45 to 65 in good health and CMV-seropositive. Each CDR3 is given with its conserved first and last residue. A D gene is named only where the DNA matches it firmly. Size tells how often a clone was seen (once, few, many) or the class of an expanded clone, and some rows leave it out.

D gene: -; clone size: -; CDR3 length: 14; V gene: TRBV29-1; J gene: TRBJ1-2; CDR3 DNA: TGCAGCGTTGAAGATCGGAGCGACAACTATGGCTACACCTTC; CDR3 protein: CSVEDRSDNYGYTF
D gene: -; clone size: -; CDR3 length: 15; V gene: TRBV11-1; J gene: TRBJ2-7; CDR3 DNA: TGTGCCAGCAGCTTAGCGGAACAGGGTCCCTACGAGCAGTACTTC; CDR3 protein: CASSLAEQGPYEQYF
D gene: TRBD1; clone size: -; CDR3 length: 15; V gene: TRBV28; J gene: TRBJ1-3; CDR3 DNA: TGTGCCAGCACCCAGACAGGGGGCGCGGGAAACACCATATATTTT; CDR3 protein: CASTQTGGAGNTIYF
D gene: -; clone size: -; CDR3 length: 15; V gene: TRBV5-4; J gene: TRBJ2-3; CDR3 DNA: TGTGCCAGCAGCTCAGGCGGGGGCCAGCCAGATACGCAGTATTTT; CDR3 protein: CASSSGGGQPDTQYF
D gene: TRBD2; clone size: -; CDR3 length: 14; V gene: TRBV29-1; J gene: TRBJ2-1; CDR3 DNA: TGCAGCGTTGGAGGCGGGGGCTCCTACAATGAGCAGTTCTTC; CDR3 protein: CSVGGGGSYNEQFF
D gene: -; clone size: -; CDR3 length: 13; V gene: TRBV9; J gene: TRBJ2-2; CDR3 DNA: TGTGCCAGCAGCGTAACTACCACCGGGGAGCTGTTTTTT; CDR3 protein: CASSVTTTGELFF
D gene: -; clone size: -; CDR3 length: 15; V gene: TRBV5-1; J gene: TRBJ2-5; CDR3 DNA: TGCGCCAGCAGCTTGGCCGATAGACTGTGGGAGACCCAGTACTTC; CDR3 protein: CASSLADRLWETQYF
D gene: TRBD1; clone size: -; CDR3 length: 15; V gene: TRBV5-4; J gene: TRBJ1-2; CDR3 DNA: TGTGCCAGCAGCCCGGGGGGGGGACAGGGGGATGGCTACACCTTC; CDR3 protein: CASSPGGGQGDGYTF
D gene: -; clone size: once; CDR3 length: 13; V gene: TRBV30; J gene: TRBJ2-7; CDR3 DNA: TGTGCCTGGAGTCGCAGGGGACCCTACGAGCAGTACTTC; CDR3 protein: CAWSRRGPYEQYF
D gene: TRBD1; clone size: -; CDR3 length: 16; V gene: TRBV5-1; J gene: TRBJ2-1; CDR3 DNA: TGCGCCAGCAGCTTGGCAGGGACAGGGGAAGGGAATGAGCAGTTCTTC; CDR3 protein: CASSLAGTGEGNEQFF
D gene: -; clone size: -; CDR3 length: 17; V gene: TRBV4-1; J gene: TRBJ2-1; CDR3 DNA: TGCGCCAGCAGCCAAGCTACAAGAGGCAAGGGGAACAATGAGCAGTTCTTC; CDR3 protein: CASSQATRGKGNNEQFF
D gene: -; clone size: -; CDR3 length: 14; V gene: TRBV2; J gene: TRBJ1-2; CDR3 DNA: TGTGCCAGCAAAGACAATATAGCTAACTATGGCTACACCTTC; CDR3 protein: CASKDNIANYGYTF
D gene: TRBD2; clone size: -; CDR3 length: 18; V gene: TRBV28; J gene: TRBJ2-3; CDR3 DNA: TGTGCCAGCAGTTCAATTGGGACTAGCGGAGATAGCACAGATACGCAGTATTTT; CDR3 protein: CASSSIGTSGDSTDTQYF
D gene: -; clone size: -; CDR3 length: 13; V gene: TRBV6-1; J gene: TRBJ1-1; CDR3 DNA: TGTGCCAGCAGCATGACAGGGAACACTGAAGCTTTCTTT; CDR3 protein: CASSMTGNTEAFF
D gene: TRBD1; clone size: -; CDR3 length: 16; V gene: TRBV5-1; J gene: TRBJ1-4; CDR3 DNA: TGCGCCAGCAGCCCCGGGACAGGGGGAGGATATGAAAAACTGTTTTTT; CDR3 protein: CASSPGTGGGYEKLFF
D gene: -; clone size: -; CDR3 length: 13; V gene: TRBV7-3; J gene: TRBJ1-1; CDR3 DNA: TGTGCCAGCAGCTCCTCGCTAGACACTGAAGCTTTCTTT; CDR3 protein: CASSSSLDTEAFF
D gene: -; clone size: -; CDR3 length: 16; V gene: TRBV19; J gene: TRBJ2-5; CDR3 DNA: TGTGCCAGTAGTTCACGGACATTAGTCCCCAAAGAGACCCAGTACTTC; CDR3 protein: CASSSRTLVPKETQYF
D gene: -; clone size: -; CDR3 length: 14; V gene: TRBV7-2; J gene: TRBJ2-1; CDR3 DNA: TGTGCCAGCAGCCGGACATTCAGGGACAATGAGCAGTTCTTC; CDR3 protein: CASSRTFRDNEQFF
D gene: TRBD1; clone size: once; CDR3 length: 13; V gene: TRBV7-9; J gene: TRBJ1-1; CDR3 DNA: TGTGCCAGCAAATGGGGACAGGAGGATGAAGCTTTCTTT; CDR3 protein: CASKWGQEDEAFF
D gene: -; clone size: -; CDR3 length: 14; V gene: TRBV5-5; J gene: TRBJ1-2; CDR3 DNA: TGTGCCAGCAGCTCCCCGGAGCTCGAATATGGCTACACCTTC; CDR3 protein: CASSSPELEYGYTF
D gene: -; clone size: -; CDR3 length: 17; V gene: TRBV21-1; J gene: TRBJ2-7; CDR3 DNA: TGTGCCAGCAGCGCTATCCGGGACAGGGGGCGAGGCTACGAGCAGTACTTC; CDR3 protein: CASSAIRDRGRGYEQYF
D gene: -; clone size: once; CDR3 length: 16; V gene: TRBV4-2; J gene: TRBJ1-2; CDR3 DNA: TGTGCCAGCAGCCAAGAATCCTCGACAGGCCTCTATGGCTACACCTTC; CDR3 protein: CASSQESSTGLYGYTF
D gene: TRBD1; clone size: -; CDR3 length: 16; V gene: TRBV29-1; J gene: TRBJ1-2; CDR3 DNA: TGCAGCGTTGAGAAGGCAGGGGGCGGTTTAGGCTATGGCTACACCTTC; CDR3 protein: CSVEKAGGGLGYGYTF
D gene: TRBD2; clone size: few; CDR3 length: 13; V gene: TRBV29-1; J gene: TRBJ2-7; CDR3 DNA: TGCAGCGCCCTAGCGGGAGGTTTTTACGAGCAGTACTTC; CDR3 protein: CSALAGGFYEQYF
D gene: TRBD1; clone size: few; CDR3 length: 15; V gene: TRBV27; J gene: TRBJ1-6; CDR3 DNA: TGTGCCAGCAGCCTGTCGACAGGGTTCGGGTCACCCCTCCACTTT; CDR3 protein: CASSLSTGFGSPLHF
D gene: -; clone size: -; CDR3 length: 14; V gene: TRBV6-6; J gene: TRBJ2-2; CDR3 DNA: TGTGCCAGCAGTCAACTAGCAGGCACCGGGGAGCTGTTTTTT; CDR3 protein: CASSQLAGTGELFF
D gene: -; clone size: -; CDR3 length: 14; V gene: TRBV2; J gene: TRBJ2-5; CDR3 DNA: TGTGCCAGCAGGGTAGGGGGTAATCAAGAGACCCAGTACTTC; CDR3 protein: CASRVGGNQETQYF
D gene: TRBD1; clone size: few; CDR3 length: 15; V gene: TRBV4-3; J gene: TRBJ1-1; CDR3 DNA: TGCGCCAGCAGCCAACTTGGGACAGTGAACACTGAAGCTTTCTTT; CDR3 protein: CASSQLGTVNTEAFF
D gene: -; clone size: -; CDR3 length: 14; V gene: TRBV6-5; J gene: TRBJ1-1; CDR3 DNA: TGTGCCAGCAGTTACTCGTTTAACGAGTATGAAGCTTTCTTT; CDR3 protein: CASSYSFNEYEAFF
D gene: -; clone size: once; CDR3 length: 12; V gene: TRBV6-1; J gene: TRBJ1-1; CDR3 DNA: TGTGCCGTGTCTCCCAGGGGCACTGAAGCTTTCTTT; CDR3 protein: CAVSPRGTEAFF
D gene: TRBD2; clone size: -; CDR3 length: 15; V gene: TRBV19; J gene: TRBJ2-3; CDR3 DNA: TGTGCCAGTAGTGTGAGCGGGGCTAGCACAGATACGCAGTATTTT; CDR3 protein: CASSVSGASTDTQYF
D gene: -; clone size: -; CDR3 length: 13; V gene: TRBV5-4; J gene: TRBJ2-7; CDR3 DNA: TGTGCCAGCAGCTTGACAGGTAGTTACGAGCAGTACTTC; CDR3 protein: CASSLTGSYEQYF
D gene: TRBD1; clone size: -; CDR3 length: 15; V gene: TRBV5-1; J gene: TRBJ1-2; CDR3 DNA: TGCGCCAGCAGCCCGGACCCCGGGACAGCCTATGGCTACACCTTC; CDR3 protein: CASSPDPGTAYGYTF
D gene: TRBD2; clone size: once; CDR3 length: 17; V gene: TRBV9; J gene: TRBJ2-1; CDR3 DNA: TGTGCCAGCAGCGTAGGATCTAGCGGGGGTTACGACAATGAGCAGTTCTTC; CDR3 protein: CASSVGSSGGYDNEQFF
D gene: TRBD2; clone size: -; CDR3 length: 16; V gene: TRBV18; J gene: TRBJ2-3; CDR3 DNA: TGTGCCAGCTCACCAGTCGGGACTAGTCCCACAGATACGCAGTATTTT; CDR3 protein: CASSPVGTSPTDTQYF
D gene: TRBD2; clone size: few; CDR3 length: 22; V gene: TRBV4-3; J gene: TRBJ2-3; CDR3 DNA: TGCGCCAGCAGCCTACAACTTAAATCATCCGGGACTAGCGGGGGTAGCACAGATACGCAGTATTTT; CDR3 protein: CASSLQLKSSGTSGGSTDTQYF
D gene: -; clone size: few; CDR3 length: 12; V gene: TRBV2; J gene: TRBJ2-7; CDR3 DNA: TGTGCCAGCCGGAGCACTCCCTACGAGCAGTACTTC; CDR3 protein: CASRSTPYEQYF
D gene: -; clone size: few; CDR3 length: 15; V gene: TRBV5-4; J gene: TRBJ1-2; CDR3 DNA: TGTGCCAGCAGCTCCTCCTGGCAGGGATCTATGCGCTACACCTTC; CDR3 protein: CASSSSWQGSMRYTF
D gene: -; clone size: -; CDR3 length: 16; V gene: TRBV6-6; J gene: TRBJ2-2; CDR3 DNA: TGTGCCAGCAGTTACTCCCAGCGCGCGAACACCGGGGAGCTGTTTTTT; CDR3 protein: CASSYSQRANTGELFF
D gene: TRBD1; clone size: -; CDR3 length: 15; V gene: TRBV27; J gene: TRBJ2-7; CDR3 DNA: TGTGCCAGCAGTTTCTCAGCGACAGGGACCTACGAGCAGTACTTC; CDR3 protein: CASSFSATGTYEQYF
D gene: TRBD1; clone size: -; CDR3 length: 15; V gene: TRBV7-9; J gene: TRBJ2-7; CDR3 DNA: TGTGCCAGCAGCGGGGGACAGGGTGGGTTCTCCGAGCAGTACTTC; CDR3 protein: CASSGGQGGFSEQYF
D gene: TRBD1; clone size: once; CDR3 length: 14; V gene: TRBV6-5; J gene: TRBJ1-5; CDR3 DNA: TGTGCCAGCAGGGGAAGACAGGGCGATCAGCCCCAGCATTTT; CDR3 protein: CASRGRQGDQPQHF
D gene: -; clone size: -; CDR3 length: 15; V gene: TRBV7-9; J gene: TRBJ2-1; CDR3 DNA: TGTGCCGGGGGCCAAGGGACGGCGAGCTACAATGAGCAGTTCTTC; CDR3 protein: CAGGQGTASYNEQFF
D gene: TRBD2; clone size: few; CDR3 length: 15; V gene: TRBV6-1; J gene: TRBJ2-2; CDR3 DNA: TGTGCCAGCAGTGGGCCAGCGGGGGGAACCGGGGAGCTGTTTTTT; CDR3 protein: CASSGPAGGTGELFF
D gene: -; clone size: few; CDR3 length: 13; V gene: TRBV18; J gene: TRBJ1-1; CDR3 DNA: TGTGCCAGCTCACCCGTAGAGGGAACTGAAGCTTTCTTT; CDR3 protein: CASSPVEGTEAFF
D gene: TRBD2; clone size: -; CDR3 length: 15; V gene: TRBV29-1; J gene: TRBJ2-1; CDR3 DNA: TGCAGCGTTGAAGATTTTGGGGTAGCGGGTGATGAGCAGTTCTTC; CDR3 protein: CSVEDFGVAGDEQFF
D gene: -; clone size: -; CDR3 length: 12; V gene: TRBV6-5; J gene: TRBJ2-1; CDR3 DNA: TGTGCCAGCAGGACGGGGATCAATGAGCAGTTCTTC; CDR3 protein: CASRTGINEQFF
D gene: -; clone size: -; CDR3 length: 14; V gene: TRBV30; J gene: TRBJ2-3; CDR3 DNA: TGTGCCTGGAGGGCTAGCGCAGCCACAGATACGCAGTATTTT; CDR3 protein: CAWRASAATDTQYF
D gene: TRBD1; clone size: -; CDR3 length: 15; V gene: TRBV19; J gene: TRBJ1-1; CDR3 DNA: TGTGCCAGTAGACAGAGGGACAGGGGGAACACTGAAGCTTTCTTT; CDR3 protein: CASRQRDRGNTEAFF
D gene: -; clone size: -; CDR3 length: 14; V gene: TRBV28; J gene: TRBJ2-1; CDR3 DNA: TGTGCCAGCAGCGCCGAGGGGGATTGGAATGAGCAGTTCTTC; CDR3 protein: CASSAEGDWNEQFF
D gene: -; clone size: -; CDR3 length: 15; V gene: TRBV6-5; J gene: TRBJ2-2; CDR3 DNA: TGTGCCAGCAGTTTGACTAGGCTGAACACCGGGGAGCTGTTTTTT; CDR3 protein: CASSLTRLNTGELFF
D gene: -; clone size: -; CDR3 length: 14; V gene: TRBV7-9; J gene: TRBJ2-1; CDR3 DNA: TGTGCCAGCAGCCCAGGACGGCCCGGGGATGAGCAGTTCTTC; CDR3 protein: CASSPGRPGDEQFF
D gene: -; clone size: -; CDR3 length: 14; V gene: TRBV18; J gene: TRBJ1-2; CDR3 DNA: TGTGCCAGCTCACCTTTGCCAGACTCCTATGGCTACACCTTC; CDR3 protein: CASSPLPDSYGYTF
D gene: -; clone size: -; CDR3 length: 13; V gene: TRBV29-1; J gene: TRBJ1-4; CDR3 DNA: TGCAGCGTTGGTGGTGCAGCTAATGAAAAACTGTTTTTT; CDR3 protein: CSVGGAANEKLFF
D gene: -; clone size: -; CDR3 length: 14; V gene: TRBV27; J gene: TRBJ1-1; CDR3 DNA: TGTGCCAGCAGGGAGGGACCCCCGAACACTGAAGCTTTCTTT; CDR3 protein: CASREGPPNTEAFF